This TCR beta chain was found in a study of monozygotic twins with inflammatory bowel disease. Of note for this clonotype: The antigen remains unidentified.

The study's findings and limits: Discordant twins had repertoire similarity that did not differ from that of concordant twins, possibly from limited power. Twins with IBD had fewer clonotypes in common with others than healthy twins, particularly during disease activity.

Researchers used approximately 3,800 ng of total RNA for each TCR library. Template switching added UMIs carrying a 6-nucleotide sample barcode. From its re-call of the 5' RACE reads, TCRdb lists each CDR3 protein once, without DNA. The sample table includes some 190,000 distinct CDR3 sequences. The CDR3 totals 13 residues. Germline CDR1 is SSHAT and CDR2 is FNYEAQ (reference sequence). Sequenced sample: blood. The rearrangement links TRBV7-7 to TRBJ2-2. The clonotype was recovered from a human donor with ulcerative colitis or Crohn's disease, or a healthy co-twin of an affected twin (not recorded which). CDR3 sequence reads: CASSRQNTGELFF.